Sequencing of this TCR beta chain was carried out in a study of Ad26.COV2.S vaccination and SARS-CoV-2 variants. Across the study: Donor allocation was to the COV1001 Ad26.COV2.S trial arm. Into the muscle, Ad26.COV2.S was dosed once or twice, 56 days apart. Study observations and caveats: After vaccination, reports described spike-specific CD8+ and CD4+ T cell responses as showing substantial breadth. For non-spike TCRs, breadth in vaccine recipients resembled that in placebo recipients.

The treatment is: approximately 18 received Ad26.COV2.S at low or high dose, single or two shots; several received placebo; per-sample allocation not given. Collection of samples fell on day 63 after the first vaccine or placebo injection. Comment on this clone: The antigen is undetermined.

Some clones are missing from TCRdb's copy, which holds only in-frame ones; the method was immunoSEQ multiplex PCR. Among fewer than 500,000 clones listed, roughly 90% were seen once. Germline V gene lookup returns CDR1 MNHEY and CDR2 SVGAGI. Trimming shortened V by 6 bases and J by 3 bases, and 6 bases separated the two germline ends. The CDR3 has 12 amino acids. Specimen: peripheral blood, collected in a trial of Ad26.COV2.S vaccine versus placebo. The clonotype originates from a person aged 18 to 59 who received the Ad26.COV2.S COVID-19 vaccine or a placebo. The chain couples TRBV6-5 to TRBJ1-3; the D is unclear. Here the CDR3 reads CASSSGGNTIYF. The CDR3 DNA reads as TGTGCCAGCAGCTCGGGTGGAAACACCATATATTTT.